The text below deals with one T cell receptor beta chain. Its antigen is still unknown. The CDR3 is 13 residues long. In germline, CDR1 is MNHNY, CDR2 SVGAGI (reference sequence). V was clipped by 10 bases and J by 7 bases, with 16 bases between them. Sequencing used immunoSEQ v3. The assay was immunoSEQ multiplex PCR, and TCRdb's table has in-frame clones only and misses some. Seen here are 20,000 to 30,000 clones, 72% observed once, and the top ten hold approximately 7.3%. This sample stems from a study of TIL therapy for anti-PD-1-resistant metastatic lung cancer. The study's findings and limits: Treatment-naive, never-smoker and oncogene-addicted patients were overrepresented in this highly selected cohort. TIL cultures after expansion showed higher clonality and lower diversity than baseline tumor (median about 6% vs 30%).

Time point of the sample: pre-treatment sample, taken before nivolumab and TIL therapy. Tumor tissue came from excised metastases, mostly pleural nodules or supraclavicular lymph nodes. The sequence came from a person aged 30 to 80 with non-small cell lung cancer. The chain is built from TRBV6-6 and TRBJ1-4, with a tentative D call TRBD1 (5 bases). Sequenced material: tumor tissue, taken at baseline. The CDR3 DNA reads as TGTGCCACCGGGCCTCGAAGGGGTGAAAAACTGTTTTTT. Its protein product is CATGPRRGEKLFF.